This TCR beta chain comes out of a study of cytomegalovirus exposure and HLA in healthy donors. Whole-study context: The 120 validation repertoires used the same platform as the approximately 670 first-cohort repertoires (as reported by a later analysis).

Germline CDR1 KGHSH, CDR2 LQKENI. Trimming pared 2 bases from V and 2 bases from J, leaving 12 bases between. CDR3 length: 15 amino acids. TCRdb's table, derived via immunoSEQ multiplex PCR, lists solely in-frame clones and lacks some. The table has 130,000 or so clones, approximately 89% seen once. Study-level results: Reportedly, cytomegalovirus status was diagnosed with high sensitivity and specificity. Rare TCR sequences dominated, though some public TCRs recurred in many donors. It was confirmed in vitro that a few of the CMV-associated chains were specific for CMV antigens.

As regards this clone: Its antigen is unidentified.

This clonotype was obtained from a woman between 18 and 29 years old in good health and CMV-seronegative. This sequence joins TRBV18 and TRBJ1-2; D not certain. Sequencing was performed on PBMCs. DNA of the CDR3: TGTGCCAGCTCACCATCAGCAGGCCGGAACTATGGCTACACCTTC. Protein product: CASSPSAGRNYGYTF.